A single sample gave rise to the 9 T cell receptor beta chains below, sequenced in a study of T cell responses to AZD1222 COVID-19 vaccine. Sequencing used immunoSEQ multiplex PCR; TCRdb keeps in-frame clones, though not all of them. The sample lists roughly 110,000 clones, about 89% occurring once. The sample was peripheral blood, taken on day 0 of AZD1222 vaccination. All receptors come from an adult in good health.

The rearrangement uses TRBV15 and TRBJ2-5; possible D gene TRBD1, 6 bases. In germline, CDR1 is LNHNV, CDR2 YYDKDF (reference sequence). V was clipped by 1 base and J by 5 bases, with 23 bases between them. CDR3 length: 18 residues. The CDR3 bases are TGTGCCACCAGCAGAGGGAAAAAGGGGCAGGGGATGAGGGAGACCCAGTACTTC. Its protein product is CATSRGKKGQGMRETQYF.

The table lists this clone with a few counts. The chain has TRBV7-9 and TRBJ1-3; D uncertain. V was clipped by 8 bases and J by 0 bases, with 11 bases between them. The CDR3 has 14 amino acids. Germline V gene data show CDR1 as SEHNR and CDR2 as FQNEAQ (reference sequence). The CDR3 is CASRDMSSGNTIYF. CDR3 nucleotides: TGTGCCAGCCGAGACATGAGCTCTGGAAACACCATATATTTT.

This chain links TRBV5-8 with TRBJ1-1; D not resolved. The V end lost 0 bases, the J end lost 4 bases, and 10 bases lay between the germline ends. CDR1 SGHTS and CDR2 YDEGEE come from the germline V gene. The CDR3 contains 14 residues. The CDR3 sequence: CASSLGWGGTEAFF. The CDR3 DNA sequence: TGTGCCAGCAGCTTGGGGTGGGGTGGCACTGAAGCTTTCTTT. The entire variable domain, with the rest obtained from reference TRBV5-8 and TRBJ1-1, is as follows: EAGVTQSPTHLIKTRGQQATLRCSPISGHTSVYWYQQALGLGLQFLLWYDEGEERNRGNFPPRFSGRQFPNYSSELNVNALELEDSALYLCASSLGWGGTEAFFGQGTRLTVV.

The chain carries TRBV9 and TRBJ2-2, with TRBD2 matching 8 bases. Germline loops: CDR1 SGDLS, CDR2 YYNGEE. V dropped 0 bases and J dropped 5; count of bases not matched to a gene: 0. CDR3 length: 14 amino acids. As DNA, the CDR3 is TGTGCCAGCAGCGTAGTAGCGGGGACCGGGGAGCTGTTTTTT. Its protein product is CASSVVAGTGELFF.

A single count supports this clone. This chain links TRBV3-1 (or the pseudogene TRBV3-2) with TRBJ2-7; 8 bases are shared with TRBD1. CDR3 size: 13 residues. The germline V gene encodes CDR1 LGHDT and CDR2 YNNKEL (reference sequence). J gave up 8 bases and V 0 bases, and 3 bases lay outside the gene matches. CDR3 coding DNA: TGTGCCAGCAGCCAAGAGAGACAGGGGAAGCAGTACTTC. It is translated as CASSQERQGKQYF.

This sequence joins TRBV9 and TRBJ1-3; D is undetermined. Germline V gene lookup returns CDR1 SGDLS and CDR2 YYNGEE. This CDR3 spans 16 amino acids. Trimming shortened V by 4 bases and J by 0 bases, and 14 bases separated the two germline ends. DNA for the CDR3: TGTGCCAGCAGCCCAGTGGGCCGTTACTCTGGAAACACCATATATTTT. Its translation is CASSPVGRYSGNTIYF.

The chain joins TRBV29-1 to TRBJ2-7; D possibly uses TRBD1 or TRBD2 (5 bases each). Germline CDR1 reads SQVTM; CDR2 reads ANQGSEA. Trimming took off 7 bases at V and 5 bases at J, with 15 bases between the two ends. There are 12 residues in the CDR3. The CDR3 nucleotides read TGCAGCGCGGGGTGGGGGAACGACGAGCAGTACTTC. This encodes CSAGWGNDEQYF.

The chain carries TRBV6-4 and TRBJ1-5; no reliable D call. Trimming took 3 bases from V and 0 from J, leaving 6 bases between them. CDR1 and CDR2 (germline): MRHNA, SNTAGT. The CDR3 has 14 amino acids. The chain's CDR3 is CASSESNSNQPQHF. In DNA, the CDR3 is TGTGCCAGCAGTGAAAGTAATAGCAATCAGCCCCAGCATTTT.

The chain is built from TRBV19 and TRBJ1-2; the D gene is possibly TRBD1 (5 bases). The CDR3 runs to 15 residues. V lost 3 bases, J lost 5 bases, and 16 bases lay in between. CDR1 LNHDA and CDR2 SQIVND come from the germline V gene (reference sequence). CDR3 bases: TGTGCCAGTAGTATTGGTGTAGGGGAGGGATATGGCTACACCTTC. Its protein product is CASSIGVGEGYGYTF.